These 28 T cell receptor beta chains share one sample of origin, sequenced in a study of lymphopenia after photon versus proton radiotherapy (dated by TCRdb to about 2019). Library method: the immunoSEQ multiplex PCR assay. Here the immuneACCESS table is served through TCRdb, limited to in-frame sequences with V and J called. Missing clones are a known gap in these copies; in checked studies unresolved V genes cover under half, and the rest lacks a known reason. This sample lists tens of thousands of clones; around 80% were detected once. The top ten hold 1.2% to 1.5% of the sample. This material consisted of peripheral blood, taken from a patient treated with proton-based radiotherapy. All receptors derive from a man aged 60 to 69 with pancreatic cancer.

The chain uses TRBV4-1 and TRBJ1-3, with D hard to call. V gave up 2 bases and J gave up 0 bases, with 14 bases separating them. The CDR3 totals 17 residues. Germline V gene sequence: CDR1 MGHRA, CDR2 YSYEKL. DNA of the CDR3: TGCGCCAGCAGCCAAAAAACACCTCCGAACTCTGGAAACACCATATATTTT. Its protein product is CASSQKTPPNSGNTIYF.

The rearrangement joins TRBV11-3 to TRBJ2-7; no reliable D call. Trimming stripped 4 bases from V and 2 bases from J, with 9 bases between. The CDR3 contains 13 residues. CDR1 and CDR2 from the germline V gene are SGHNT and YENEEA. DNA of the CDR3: TGTGCCAGCAGCTCGAGTAGTCCCTACGAGCAGTACTTC. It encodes CASSSSSPYEQYF.

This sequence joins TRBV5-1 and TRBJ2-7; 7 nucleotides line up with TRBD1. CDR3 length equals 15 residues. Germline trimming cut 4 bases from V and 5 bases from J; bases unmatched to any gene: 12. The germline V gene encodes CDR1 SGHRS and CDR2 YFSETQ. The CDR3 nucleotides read TGCGCCAGCAGCCGCGATATGGGACAGTACGACGAGCAGTACTTC. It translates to CASSRDMGQYDEQYF.

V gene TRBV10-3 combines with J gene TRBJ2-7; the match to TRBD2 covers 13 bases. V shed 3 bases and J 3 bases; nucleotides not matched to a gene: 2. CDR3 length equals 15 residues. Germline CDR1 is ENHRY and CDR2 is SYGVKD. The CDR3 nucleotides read TGTGCCATCAGTGAAGGGACTAGCGGGAACTACGAGCAGTACTTC. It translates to CAISEGTSGNYEQYF.

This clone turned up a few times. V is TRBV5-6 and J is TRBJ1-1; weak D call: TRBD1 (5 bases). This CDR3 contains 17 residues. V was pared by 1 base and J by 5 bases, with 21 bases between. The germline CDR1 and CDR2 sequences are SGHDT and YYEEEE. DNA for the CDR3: TGTGCCAGCAGCTTGATTTTTAGGGCGGGGGAACGGACTGAAGCTTTCTTT. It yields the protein CASSLIFRAGERTEAFF.

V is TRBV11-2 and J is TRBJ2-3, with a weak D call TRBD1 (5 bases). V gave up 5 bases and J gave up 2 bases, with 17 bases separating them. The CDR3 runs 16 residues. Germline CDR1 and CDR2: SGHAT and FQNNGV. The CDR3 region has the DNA TGTGCCAGCAGCGCAGGGCAAAGCACGAACACAGATACGCAGTATTTT. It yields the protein CASSAGQSTNTDTQYF. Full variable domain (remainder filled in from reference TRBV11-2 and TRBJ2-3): EAGVAQSPRYKIIEKRQSVAFWCNPISGHATLYWYQQILGQGPKLLIQFQNNGVVDDSQLPKDRFSAERLKGVDSTLKIQPAKLEDSAVYLCASSAGQSTNTDTQYFGPGTRLTVL.

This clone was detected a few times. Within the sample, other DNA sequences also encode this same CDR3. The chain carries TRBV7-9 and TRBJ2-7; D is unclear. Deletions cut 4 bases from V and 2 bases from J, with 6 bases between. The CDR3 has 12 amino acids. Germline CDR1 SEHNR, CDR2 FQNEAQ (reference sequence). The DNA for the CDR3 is TGTGCCAGCAGCTCAGTTACCTACGAGCAGTACTTC. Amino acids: CASSSVTYEQYF.

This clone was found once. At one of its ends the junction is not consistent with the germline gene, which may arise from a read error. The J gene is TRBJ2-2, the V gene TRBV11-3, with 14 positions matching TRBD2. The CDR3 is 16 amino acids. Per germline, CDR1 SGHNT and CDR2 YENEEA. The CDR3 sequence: CASSLGLAGGTGELFF. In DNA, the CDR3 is TGTGCCAGCAGTTTAGGACTAGCGGGAGGCACCGGGGAGCTGTTTTTT.

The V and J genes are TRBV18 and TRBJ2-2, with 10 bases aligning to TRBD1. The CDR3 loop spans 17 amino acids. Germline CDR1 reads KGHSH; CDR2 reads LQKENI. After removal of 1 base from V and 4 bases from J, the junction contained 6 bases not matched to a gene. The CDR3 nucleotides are TGTGCCAGCTCACCACGGCCGGGACAGGGGACCACCGGGGAGCTGTTTTTT. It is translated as CASSPRPGQGTTGELFF.

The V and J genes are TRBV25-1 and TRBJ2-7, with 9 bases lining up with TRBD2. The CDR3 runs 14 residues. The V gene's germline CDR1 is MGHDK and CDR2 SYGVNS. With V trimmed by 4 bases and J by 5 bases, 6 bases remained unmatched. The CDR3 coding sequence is TGTGCCAGCAGTGCTGCGGGAGGGCCCCACGAGCAGTACTTC. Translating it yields CASSAAGGPHEQYF.

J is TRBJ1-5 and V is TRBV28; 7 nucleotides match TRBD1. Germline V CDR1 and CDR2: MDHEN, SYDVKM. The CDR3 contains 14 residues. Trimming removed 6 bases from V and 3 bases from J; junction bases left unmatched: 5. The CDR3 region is CASRQTGNNQPQHF. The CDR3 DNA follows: TGTGCCAGCAGGCAGACAGGGAACAATCAGCCCCAGCATTTT.

The CDR3 region is CASSIASTEAFF. Written as DNA, the CDR3 is TGTGCCAGTAGTATTGCCAGCACTGAAGCTTTCTTT. This sequence joins TRBV19 and TRBJ1-1; D is ambiguous. CDR1 is LNHDA and CDR2 is SQIVND in the germline V gene (reference sequence). This CDR3 has 12 residues. The germline V and J ends were trimmed by 3 bases and 4 bases, with 6 bases remaining between them.

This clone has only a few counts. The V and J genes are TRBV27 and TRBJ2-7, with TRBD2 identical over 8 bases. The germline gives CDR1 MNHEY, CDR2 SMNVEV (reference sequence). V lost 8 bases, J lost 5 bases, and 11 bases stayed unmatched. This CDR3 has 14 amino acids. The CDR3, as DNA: TGTGCCAGCGCCCCCCTCGCTAGCGGGCACGAGCAGTACTTC. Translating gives CASAPLASGHEQYF.

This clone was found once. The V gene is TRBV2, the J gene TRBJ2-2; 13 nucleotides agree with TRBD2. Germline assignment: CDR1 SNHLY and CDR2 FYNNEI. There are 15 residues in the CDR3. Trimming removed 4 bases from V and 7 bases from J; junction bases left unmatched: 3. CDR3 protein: CASSVLAGGVGELFF. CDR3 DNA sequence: TGTGCCAGCAGTGTACTAGCGGGAGGGGTCGGGGAGCTGTTTTTT.

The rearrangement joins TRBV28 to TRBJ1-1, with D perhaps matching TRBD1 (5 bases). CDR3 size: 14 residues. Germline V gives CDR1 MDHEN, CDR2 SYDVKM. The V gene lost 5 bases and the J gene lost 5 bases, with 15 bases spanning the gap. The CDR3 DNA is TGTGCCAGCAGTCCCGGGGGATGGGGGACTGAAGCTTTCTTT. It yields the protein CASSPGGWGTEAFF.

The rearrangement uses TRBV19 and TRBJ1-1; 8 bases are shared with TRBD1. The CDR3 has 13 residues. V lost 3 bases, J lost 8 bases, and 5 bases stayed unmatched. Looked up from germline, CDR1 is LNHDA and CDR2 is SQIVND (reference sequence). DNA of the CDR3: TGTGCCAGTAGTATGTTTGGGACAGGAGAAGCTTTCTTT. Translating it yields CASSMFGTGEAFF.

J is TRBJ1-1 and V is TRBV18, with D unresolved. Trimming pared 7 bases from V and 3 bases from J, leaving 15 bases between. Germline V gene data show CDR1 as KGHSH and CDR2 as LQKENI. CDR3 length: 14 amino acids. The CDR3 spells CASLKDGLYTEAFF. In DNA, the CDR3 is TGTGCCAGCTTGAAAGACGGGCTCTACACTGAAGCTTTCTTT.

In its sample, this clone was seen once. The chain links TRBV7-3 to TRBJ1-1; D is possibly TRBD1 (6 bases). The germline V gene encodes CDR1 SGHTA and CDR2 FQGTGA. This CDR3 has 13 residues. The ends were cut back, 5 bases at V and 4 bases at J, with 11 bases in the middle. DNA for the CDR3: TGTGCCAGCAGCATTACAGGGCCCACTGAAGCTTTCTTT. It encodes CASSITGPTEAFF.

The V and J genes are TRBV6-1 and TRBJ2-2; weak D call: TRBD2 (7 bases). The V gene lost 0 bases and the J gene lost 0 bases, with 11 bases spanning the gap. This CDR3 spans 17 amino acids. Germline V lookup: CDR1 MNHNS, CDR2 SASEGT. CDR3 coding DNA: TGTGCCAGCAGTGAAGCGCTAGGGGGGGCGAACACCGGGGAGCTGTTTTTT. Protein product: CASSEALGGANTGELFF.

CDR3 protein: CASTAVIRSSYEKLFF. CDR3 DNA: TGTGCCAGCACCGCCGTTATACGGTCCTCTTATGAAAAACTGTTTTTT. The chain links TRBV28 to TRBJ1-4; D unresolved. The CDR3 is made up of 16 amino acids. The germline CDR1 and CDR2 sequences are MDHEN and SYDVKM. Between the trimmed V and J ends, which lost 7 bases and 6 bases, there was a span of 21 bases. Together with reference TRBV28 and TRBJ1-4, the CDR3 gives the full variable domain: DVKVTQSSRYLVKRTGEKVFLECVQDMDHENMFWYRQDPGLGLRLIYFSYDVKMKEKGDIPEGYSVSREKKERFSLILESASTNQTSMYLCASTAVIRSSYEKLFFGSGTQLSVL.

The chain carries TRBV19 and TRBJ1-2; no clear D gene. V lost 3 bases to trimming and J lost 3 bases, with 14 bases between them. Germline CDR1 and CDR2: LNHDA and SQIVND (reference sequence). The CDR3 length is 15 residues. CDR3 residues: CASSISHRAHYGYTF. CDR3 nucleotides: TGTGCCAGTAGTATCTCCCACAGAGCTCACTATGGCTACACCTTC.

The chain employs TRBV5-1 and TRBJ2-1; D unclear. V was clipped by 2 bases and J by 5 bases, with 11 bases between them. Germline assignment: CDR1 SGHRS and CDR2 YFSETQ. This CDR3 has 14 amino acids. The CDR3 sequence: CASSFSQNNNEQFF. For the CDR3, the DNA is TGCGCCAGCAGCTTTAGCCAGAACAACAATGAGCAGTTCTTC.

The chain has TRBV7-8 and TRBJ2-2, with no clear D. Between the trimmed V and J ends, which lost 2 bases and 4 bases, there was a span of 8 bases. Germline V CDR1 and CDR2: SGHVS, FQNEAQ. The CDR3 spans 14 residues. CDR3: CASSLNIFTGELFF. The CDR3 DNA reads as TGTGCCAGCAGCTTAAATATTTTCACCGGGGAGCTGTTTTTT. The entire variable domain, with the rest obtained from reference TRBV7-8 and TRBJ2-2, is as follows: GAGVSQSPRYKVAKRGQDVALRCDPISGHVSLFWYQQALGQGPEFLTYFQNEAQLDKSGLPSDRFFAERPEGSVSTLKIQRTQQEDSAVYLCASSLNIFTGELFFGEGSRLTVL.

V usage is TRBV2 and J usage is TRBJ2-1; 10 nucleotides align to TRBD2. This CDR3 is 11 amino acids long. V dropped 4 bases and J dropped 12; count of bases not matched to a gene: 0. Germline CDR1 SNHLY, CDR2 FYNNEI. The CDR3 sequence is CASSASGRQFF. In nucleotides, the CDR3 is TGTGCCAGCAGTGCTAGCGGGAGGCAGTTCTTC.

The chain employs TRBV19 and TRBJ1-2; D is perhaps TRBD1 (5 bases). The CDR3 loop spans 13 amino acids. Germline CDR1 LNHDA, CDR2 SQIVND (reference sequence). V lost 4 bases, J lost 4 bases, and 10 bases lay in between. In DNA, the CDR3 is TGTGCCAGTAGTAAGAGGGGACCCTATGGCTACACCTTC. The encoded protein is CASSKRGPYGYTF.

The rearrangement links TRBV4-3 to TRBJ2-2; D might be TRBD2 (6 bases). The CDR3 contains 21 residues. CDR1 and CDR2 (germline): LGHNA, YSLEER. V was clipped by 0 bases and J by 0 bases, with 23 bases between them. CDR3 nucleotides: TGCGCCAGCAGCCAAGATGCGCAAGGTTGGGTCGGGGGATCGAACACCGGGGAGCTGTTTTTT. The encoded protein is CASSQDAQGWVGGSNTGELFF.

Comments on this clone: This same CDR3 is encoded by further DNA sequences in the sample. The CDR3: CASSEGWGGNTEAFF. For the CDR3, the DNA is TGTGCCAGCAGTGAAGGGTGGGGGGGGAACACTGAAGCTTTCTTT. V usage is TRBV6-1 and J usage is TRBJ1-1, with D possibly TRBD1 on 5 matching bases. Trimming removed 1 base from V and 1 base from J, with 10 bases in between. This CDR3 has 15 residues. Germline assignment: CDR1 MNHNS and CDR2 SASEGT.

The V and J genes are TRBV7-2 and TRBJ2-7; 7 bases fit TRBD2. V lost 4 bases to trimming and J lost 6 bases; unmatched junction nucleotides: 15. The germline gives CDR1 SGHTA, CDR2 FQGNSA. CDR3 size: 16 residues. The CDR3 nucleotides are TGTGCCAGCAGCTCCCAGCCCAGTGGCGGGAGAGGCGAGCAGTACTTC. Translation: CASSSQPSGGRGEQYF.